Listed below are T cell receptor beta chains from one sample, sequenced in a study of yellow fever vaccine responses in identical twins. TCRdb used MiXCR to reprocess the RT-PCR reads, holding one entry per CDR3 protein. The table shows approximately 32,000 distinct CDR3 sequences, with 60% occurring only once. The sample in question was T cells from blood (PBMCs), unsorted or a sorted subset (not recorded which), obtained before or after yellow fever vaccination (not recorded which). These receptors were collected from a woman aged 18-29 years who received the yellow fever vaccine. CDR3s include the opening cysteine and the closing phenylalanine or tryptophan. A D gene is named only where the DNA matches it firmly. Size is omitted from some rows. Given values are once, few, many or a class for expanded clones.

clone_size: .; v_call: TRBV11-3; d_call: .; cdr3_length: 14; j_call: TRBJ2-5; cdr3_nt: TGTGCCAGCAGCTTAGTATCCTCGTTTGAGACCCAGTACTTC; cdr3_aa: CASSLVSSFETQYF
clone_size: .; v_call: TRBV19; d_call: .; cdr3_length: 14; j_call: TRBJ2-5; cdr3_nt: TGTGCCAGTAGTACCACCTGGACACGAGGGACCCAGTACTTC; cdr3_aa: CASSTTWTRGTQYF
clone_size: .; v_call: TRBV6-5; d_call: .; cdr3_length: 14; j_call: TRBJ2-2; cdr3_nt: TGTGCCAGCAGTTACGGGGGCCGCACCGGGGAGCTGTTTTTT; cdr3_aa: CASSYGGRTGELFF
clone_size: .; v_call: TRBV19; d_call: .; cdr3_length: 15; j_call: TRBJ2-1; cdr3_nt: TGTGCCAGTAATCGACCGTTTGGCACCTACAATGAGCAGTTCTTC; cdr3_aa: CASNRPFGTYNEQFF
clone_size: .; v_call: TRBV28; d_call: .; cdr3_length: 11; j_call: TRBJ2-7; cdr3_nt: TGTGCCAGCAGTTTCCTCGGAGAGCAGTACTTC; cdr3_aa: CASSFLGEQYF
clone_size: few; v_call: TRBV4-1; d_call: .; cdr3_length: 14; j_call: TRBJ1-5; cdr3_nt: TGCGCCAGCAGCCAAGACCCGTCCAGGGAGCCCCAGCATTTT; cdr3_aa: CASSQDPSREPQHF
clone_size: .; v_call: TRBV6-4; d_call: .; cdr3_length: 12; j_call: TRBJ2-1; cdr3_nt: TGTGCCAGCAGAGACTACCGCGATGAGCAGTTCTTC; cdr3_aa: CASRDYRDEQFF
clone_size: .; v_call: TRBV15; d_call: .; cdr3_length: 16; j_call: TRBJ1-5; cdr3_nt: TGTGCCACCAGCAGAGATACGCGGTATAGCAATCAGCCCCAGCATTTT; cdr3_aa: CATSRDTRYSNQPQHF
clone_size: .; v_call: TRBV5-1; d_call: TRBD2; cdr3_length: 16; j_call: TRBJ2-2; cdr3_nt: TGCGCCAGCAGCTCTAGCGGGAGCGGTGGCACCGGGGAGCTGTTTTTT; cdr3_aa: CASSSSGSGGTGELFF
clone_size: .; v_call: TRBV6-1; d_call: TRBD1; cdr3_length: 15; j_call: TRBJ2-3; cdr3_nt: TGTGCCAGCAGTGAAAGTGGGACAGGTCGAGATACGCAGTATTTT; cdr3_aa: CASSESGTGRDTQYF
clone_size: few; v_call: TRBV12-2; d_call: .; cdr3_length: 19; j_call: TRBJ2-7; cdr3_nt: TGTGCAAGTCGCTTAGTAGCGGGAGAAGAATTGAAATATGTCTACGAGCAGTACTTC; cdr3_aa: CASRLVAGEELKYVYEQYF
clone_size: .; v_call: TRBV12-3/TRBV12-4; d_call: TRBD1; cdr3_length: 16; j_call: TRBJ1-5; cdr3_nt: TGTGCCAGCAGTTTAGGAACAGGGGGCTGGAATCAGCCCCAGCATTTT; cdr3_aa: CASSLGTGGWNQPQHF
clone_size: .; v_call: TRBV7-6; d_call: .; cdr3_length: 14; j_call: TRBJ2-2; cdr3_nt: TGTGCCAGCAGCTGGACTGGGGGTGGAGGGGAGCTGTTTTTT; cdr3_aa: CASSWTGGGGELFF
clone_size: .; v_call: TRBV29-1; d_call: TRBD1; cdr3_length: 13; j_call: TRBJ2-1; cdr3_nt: TGCAGCGTCGACAGGGGCCAGTACAATGAGCAGTTCTTC; cdr3_aa: CSVDRGQYNEQFF
clone_size: .; v_call: TRBV18; d_call: .; cdr3_length: 14; j_call: TRBJ2-7; cdr3_nt: TGTGCCAGCTCACCCGGCGGGGCATCCTACGAGCAGTACTTC; cdr3_aa: CASSPGGASYEQYF
clone_size: few; v_call: TRBV4-1; d_call: TRBD1; cdr3_length: 16; j_call: TRBJ1-5; cdr3_nt: TGCGCCAGCAGCCGCGGAACAGGGGGCGCAAATCAGCCCCAGCATTTT; cdr3_aa: CASSRGTGGANQPQHF
clone_size: few; v_call: TRBV5-1; d_call: .; cdr3_length: 15; j_call: TRBJ1-2; cdr3_nt: TGCGCCAGCAGCTTGGCCAACACCAGGGGTGATGGCTACACCTTC; cdr3_aa: CASSLANTRGDGYTF
clone_size: .; v_call: TRBV11-1; d_call: TRBD2; cdr3_length: 15; j_call: TRBJ2-1; cdr3_nt: TGTGCCAGCAGCTTGGGACTAGCGGTTCCTAATAAGCAGTTCTTC; cdr3_aa: CASSLGLAVPNKQFF
clone_size: few; v_call: TRBV2; d_call: .; cdr3_length: 15; j_call: TRBJ2-2; cdr3_nt: TGTGCCAGCAGCGGGGACTCGCCCTCGAGCGGGGAGCTGTTTTTT; cdr3_aa: CASSGDSPSSGELFF
clone_size: .; v_call: TRBV2; d_call: .; cdr3_length: 17; j_call: TRBJ1-5; cdr3_nt: TGTGCCAGCAGTGAAGGGCAGGGAATTAAAAGCAATCAGCCCCAGCATTTT; cdr3_aa: CASSEGQGIKSNQPQHF
clone_size: .; v_call: TRBV11-3; d_call: TRBD1; cdr3_length: 15; j_call: TRBJ2-1; cdr3_nt: TGTGCCAGCAGCGGGCGGGGACAGGGGTTCAATGAGCAGTTCTTC; cdr3_aa: CASSGRGQGFNEQFF
clone_size: few; v_call: TRBV4-3; d_call: .; cdr3_length: 15; j_call: TRBJ2-7; cdr3_nt: TGCGCCAGCAGCCAAGTCCAGCGGCAATCCTACGAGCAGTACTTC; cdr3_aa: CASSQVQRQSYEQYF
clone_size: .; v_call: TRBV14; d_call: .; cdr3_length: 16; j_call: TRBJ2-3; cdr3_nt: TGTGCCAGCAGCCAAGAAAGGGGAAGAGCAGGTGATACGCAGTATTTT; cdr3_aa: CASSQERGRAGDTQYF
clone_size: few; v_call: TRBV11-3; d_call: .; cdr3_length: 15; j_call: TRBJ2-3; cdr3_nt: TGTGCCAGCAGCTTAGACGCCGGGAGCACAGATACGCAGTATTTT; cdr3_aa: CASSLDAGSTDTQYF
clone_size: .; v_call: TRBV18; d_call: .; cdr3_length: 13; j_call: TRBJ2-1; cdr3_nt: TGTGCCAGCTCACCAGCCGGGAGCAATGAGCAGTTCTTC; cdr3_aa: CASSPAGSNEQFF
clone_size: few; v_call: TRBV18; d_call: TRBD2; cdr3_length: 17; j_call: TRBJ2-2; cdr3_nt: TGTGCCAGCTCACCACCCCCGGGCGGGAGGCGTTCGGGGGAGCTGTTTTTT; cdr3_aa: CASSPPPGGRRSGELFF
clone_size: .; v_call: TRBV29-1; d_call: .; cdr3_length: 15; j_call: TRBJ2-3; cdr3_nt: TGCAGCGTCTGCCGGGAAGCTACTAGCACAGATACGCAGTATTTT; cdr3_aa: CSVCREATSTDTQYF
clone_size: .; v_call: TRBV11-3; d_call: .; cdr3_length: 16; j_call: TRBJ2-5; cdr3_nt: TGTGCCAGCAGCCCCCCAAAGTCGGGATCCCAAGAGACCCAGTACTTC; cdr3_aa: CASSPPKSGSQETQYF
clone_size: .; v_call: TRBV10-3; d_call: .; cdr3_length: 16; j_call: TRBJ1-6; cdr3_nt: TGTGCCATCAGTGCACAGGGAATCACCTATAATTCACCCCTCCACTTT; cdr3_aa: CAISAQGITYNSPLHF
clone_size: .; v_call: TRBV28; d_call: .; cdr3_length: 15; j_call: TRBJ2-2; cdr3_nt: TGTGCCAGCAGTTTATTTGCACTGAACACCGGGGAGCTGTTTTTT; cdr3_aa: CASSLFALNTGELFF
clone_size: .; v_call: TRBV10-3; d_call: .; cdr3_length: 12; j_call: TRBJ1-1; cdr3_nt: TGTGCCATCGGTCGGGAGAACACTGAAGCTTTCTTT; cdr3_aa: CAIGRENTEAFF
clone_size: few; v_call: TRBV11-2; d_call: .; cdr3_length: 16; j_call: TRBJ2-7; cdr3_nt: TGTGCCAGCAGCTTAGTCGGCGGATCGAGCTCCTACGAGCAGTACTTC; cdr3_aa: CASSLVGGSSSYEQYF
clone_size: .; v_call: TRBV20-1; d_call: .; cdr3_length: 12; j_call: TRBJ2-3; cdr3_nt: TGCAGTGCTAGTCGAGACACAGATACGCAGTATTTT; cdr3_aa: CSASRDTDTQYF
clone_size: .; v_call: TRBV7-6; d_call: TRBD2; cdr3_length: 14; j_call: TRBJ2-7; cdr3_nt: TGTGCCAGCAGCTTAACTAGCGGGTTCTACGAGCAGTACTTC; cdr3_aa: CASSLTSGFYEQYF
clone_size: .; v_call: TRBV7-9; d_call: TRBD1; cdr3_length: 15; j_call: TRBJ2-1; cdr3_nt: TGTGCCAGCAGCCCAGGAGGGACAGGGGGAAATGAGCAGTTCTTC; cdr3_aa: CASSPGGTGGNEQFF
clone_size: .; v_call: TRBV25-1; d_call: .; cdr3_length: 18; j_call: TRBJ2-3; cdr3_nt: TGTGCCAGCAGCCCCTCGCTCGGGCTAGGGTCTGTCACAGATACGCAGTATTTT; cdr3_aa: CASSPSLGLGSVTDTQYF
clone_size: .; v_call: TRBV5-1; d_call: .; cdr3_length: 13; j_call: TRBJ1-1; cdr3_nt: TGCGCCAGCCTTAGGCTGCCGAGCACTGAAGCTTTCTTT; cdr3_aa: CASLRLPSTEAFF
clone_size: .; v_call: TRBV29-1; d_call: .; cdr3_length: 15; j_call: TRBJ1-2; cdr3_nt: TGCAGCGTTGAAGAGGGGCCCACAGCCAACTATGGCTACACCTTC; cdr3_aa: CSVEEGPTANYGYTF
clone_size: once; v_call: TRBV11-2; d_call: .; cdr3_length: 16; j_call: TRBJ2-1; cdr3_nt: TGTGCCAGCAGCTTATGGCAGGCCAGCTCCTACAATGAGCAGTTCTTC; cdr3_aa: CASSLWQASSYNEQFF
clone_size: .; v_call: TRBV6-5; d_call: .; cdr3_length: 13; j_call: TRBJ2-5; cdr3_nt: TGTGCCAGCAGTTATGGACCGCAAGAGACCCAGTACTTC; cdr3_aa: CASSYGPQETQYF
clone_size: few; v_call: TRBV6-2/TRBV6-3; d_call: .; cdr3_length: 14; j_call: TRBJ2-1; cdr3_nt: TGTGCCAGCGCCTGGGGCTCCTCCTACAATGAGCAGTTCTTC; cdr3_aa: CASAWGSSYNEQFF
clone_size: .; v_call: TRBV7-6; d_call: .; cdr3_length: 15; j_call: TRBJ2-5; cdr3_nt: TGTGCCAGCAGCTTAGATATTCTATTCCAAGAGACCCAGTACTTC; cdr3_aa: CASSLDILFQETQYF
clone_size: .; v_call: TRBV2; d_call: .; cdr3_length: 13; j_call: TRBJ1-1; cdr3_nt: TGTGCCAGCAGTGAAAACAGTCCAACTGAAGCTTTCTTT; cdr3_aa: CASSENSPTEAFF
clone_size: few; v_call: TRBV29-1; d_call: TRBD1; cdr3_length: 12; j_call: TRBJ2-3; cdr3_nt: TGCAGCGTCTCACAGGGGGCAGATACGCAGTATTTT; cdr3_aa: CSVSQGADTQYF
clone_size: .; v_call: TRBV6-2/TRBV6-3; d_call: .; cdr3_length: 15; j_call: TRBJ2-1; cdr3_nt: TGTGCCAGCAGTTACTCGACGAGTTACTACAATGAGCAGTTCTTC; cdr3_aa: CASSYSTSYYNEQFF
clone_size: .; v_call: TRBV4-2; d_call: .; cdr3_length: 14; j_call: TRBJ1-2; cdr3_nt: TGTGCCAGCAGCCAAGATTGGACAGTAGAGGGCTACACCTTC; cdr3_aa: CASSQDWTVEGYTF
clone_size: .; v_call: TRBV15; d_call: TRBD1; cdr3_length: 15; j_call: TRBJ1-5; cdr3_nt: TGTGCCACCAGCACGCGACAGGGTCCGAATCAGCCCCAGCATTTT; cdr3_aa: CATSTRQGPNQPQHF